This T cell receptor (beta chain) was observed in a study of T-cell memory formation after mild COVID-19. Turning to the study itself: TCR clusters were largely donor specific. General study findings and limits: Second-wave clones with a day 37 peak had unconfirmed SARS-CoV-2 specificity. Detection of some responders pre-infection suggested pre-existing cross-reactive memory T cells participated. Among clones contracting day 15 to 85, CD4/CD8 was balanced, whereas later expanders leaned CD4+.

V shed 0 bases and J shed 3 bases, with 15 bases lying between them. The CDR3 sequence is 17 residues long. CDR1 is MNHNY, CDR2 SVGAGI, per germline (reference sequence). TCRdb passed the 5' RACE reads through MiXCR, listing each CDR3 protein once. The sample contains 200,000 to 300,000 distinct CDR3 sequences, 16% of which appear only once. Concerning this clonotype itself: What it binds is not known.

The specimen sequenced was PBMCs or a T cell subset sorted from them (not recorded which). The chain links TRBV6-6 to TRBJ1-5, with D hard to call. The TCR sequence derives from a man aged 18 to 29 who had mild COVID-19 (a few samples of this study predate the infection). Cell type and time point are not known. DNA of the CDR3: TGTGCCAGCAGTTACTCCGTAGGAACAGAGTCCAATCAGCCCCAGCATTTT. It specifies CASSYSVGTESNQPQHF.